A selection of T cell receptor beta chains follows, all from one sample in a study of T cells in Graves' hyperthyroidism and ophthalmopathy. TCRdb reanalysed the multiplex PCR reads using MiXCR and keeps one entry per CDR3 protein. The sample holds roughly 640,000 distinct CDR3 sequences, around 15% seen once. Source material: blood. The receptors stem from a woman between 40 and 55 years old with Graves' ophthalmopathy. Each CDR3 is given with its conserved first and last residue. Fields, in order: J gene, D gene, V gene, clone size, CDR3 DNA, CDR3 protein. D genes are given only for firm matches. Size is stated for part of the rows, as once, few or many counts, or as a class when the clone is expanded.

J: TRBJ1-1; D: NA; V: TRBV7-9; size: many; DNA: TGTGCCAGCAGCTTATCCTTAGGGGCCACTGAAGCTTTCTTT; CDR3: CASSLSLGATEAFF
J: TRBJ2-3; D: NA; V: TRBV5-5; size: NA; DNA: TGTGCCAGCAGCTTAATGGCAGGGGGGGCGGACACAGATACGCAGTATTTT; CDR3: CASSLMAGGADTDTQYF
J: TRBJ2-1; D: NA; V: TRBV5-6; size: NA; DNA: TGTGCCAGCAGCCGGGCACCGGGGGGCGTCCGGAATGAGCAGTTCTTC; CDR3: CASSRAPGGVRNEQFF
J: TRBJ2-7; D: TRBD1; V: TRBV5-1; size: many; DNA: TGCGCCAGCAGCGACCCACGGACAGGCTCGGCGCAGTACTTC; CDR3: CASSDPRTGSAQYF
J: TRBJ2-7; D: NA; V: TRBV20-1; size: many; DNA: TGCAGTGCCAAATCCTCTTGGTCCTACGAGCAGTACTTC; CDR3: CSAKSSWSYEQYF
J: TRBJ2-1; D: TRBD1; V: TRBV3-1; size: NA; DNA: TGTGCCAGCAGCCAAGATCCGGGACAGGGGGGGCTTCAAAATGAGCAGTTCTTC; CDR3: CASSQDPGQGGLQNEQFF
J: TRBJ2-7; D: NA; V: TRBV15; size: NA; DNA: TGTGCCACCAGCCCCTCGACAGGTGCGGCCTACGAGCAGTACTTC; CDR3: CATSPSTGAAYEQYF
J: TRBJ1-5; D: NA; V: TRBV2; size: many; DNA: TGTGCCAGCAGGGGGGGACGGGGAAATCAGCCCCAGCATTTT; CDR3: CASRGGRGNQPQHF
J: TRBJ2-2; D: TRBD1; V: TRBV20-1; size: few; DNA: TGCAGTGCTGGAAGGACAGGGTCGGCCGGGGAGCTGTTTTTT; CDR3: CSAGRTGSAGELFF
J: TRBJ2-1; D: NA; V: TRBV6-1; size: many; DNA: TGTGCCAGCAGCCGCGGAAGCTCCTACAATGAGCAGTTCTTC; CDR3: CASSRGSSYNEQFF
J: TRBJ2-1; D: TRBD1; V: TRBV5-1; size: NA; DNA: TGCGCCAGCAGCTTGGCGGGACAGGGGGGTGAGCAATTCTTC; CDR3: CASSLAGQGGEQFF
J: TRBJ2-1; D: TRBD2; V: TRBV28; size: many; DNA: TGTGCCAGCAGTTACGATCGAGCGGGAGTATCAAATGAGCAGTTCTTC; CDR3: CASSYDRAGVSNEQFF
J: TRBJ2-6; D: NA; V: TRBV19; size: few; DNA: TGTGCCAGTACCCGACAGGACCCCGTTGGGGCCAACGTCCTGACTTTC; CDR3: CASTRQDPVGANVLTF
J: TRBJ2-5; D: TRBD1; V: TRBV27; size: many; DNA: TGTGCCAGCAGTCCCAGACAGGGGGTAATGGGGCAAGAGACCCAGTACTTC; CDR3: CASSPRQGVMGQETQYF
J: TRBJ1-3; D: NA; V: TRBV28; size: many; DNA: TGTGCCAGCAGTTTACAGGGGAGAAACACCATATATTTT; CDR3: CASSLQGRNTIYF
J: TRBJ2-1; D: TRBD2; V: TRBV7-3; size: NA; DNA: TGTGCCACCGACAGCGGGAAGGTTTACAATGAGCAGTTCTTC; CDR3: CATDSGKVYNEQFF
J: TRBJ2-5; D: NA; V: TRBV2; size: many; DNA: TGTGCCAGCAGTTTTGCGGGGGCTCGTATTCGAGAGACCCAGTACTTC; CDR3: CASSFAGARIRETQYF
J: TRBJ2-1; D: NA; V: TRBV5-1; size: many; DNA: TGCGCCAGCAGCTTGGGTGGCTTGGGGAATGAGCAGTTCTTC; CDR3: CASSLGGLGNEQFF
J: TRBJ1-1; D: TRBD1; V: TRBV3-1; size: NA; DNA: TGTGCCAGCAGCCAGCGACAGGGGGCGTTGAGCACTGAAGCTTTCTTT; CDR3: CASSQRQGALSTEAFF
J: TRBJ2-7; D: TRBD2; V: TRBV27; size: many; DNA: TGTGCCAGCACCCCGGGGGGGCCAGAGGACGAGCAGTACTTC; CDR3: CASTPGGPEDEQYF
J: TRBJ2-1; D: NA; V: TRBV3-1; size: few; DNA: TGTGCCAGCAGCCAAGATGCGGGCCACAATGAGCAGTTCTTC; CDR3: CASSQDAGHNEQFF
J: TRBJ2-1; D: TRBD2; V: TRBV2; size: many; DNA: TGTGCCAGCAGTGACAGCGGGAGGGCCGTTGAGCAGTTCTTC; CDR3: CASSDSGRAVEQFF
J: TRBJ2-2; D: NA; V: TRBV9; size: NA; DNA: TGTGCCAGCAGCGCCTACACCGGGGAGCTGTTTTTT; CDR3: CASSAYTGELFF
J: TRBJ1-6; D: NA; V: TRBV5-1; size: NA; DNA: TGCGCCAGCAGCTTGGAACAGGGCGGGTCACCCCTCCACTTT; CDR3: CASSLEQGGSPLHF
J: TRBJ1-3; D: NA; V: TRBV9; size: few; DNA: TGTGCCAGCAGCGTAGAAGGGGGATTAGGCTCTGGAAACACCATATATTTT; CDR3: CASSVEGGLGSGNTIYF
J: TRBJ1-1; D: NA; V: TRBV20-1; size: NA; DNA: TGCAGTGCTAGCCTGGGATTATGGAACACTGAAGCTTTCTTT; CDR3: CSASLGLWNTEAFF
J: TRBJ2-2; D: NA; V: TRBV9; size: few; DNA: TGTGCCAGCACCGGGACTGAAAACACCGGGGAGCTGTTTTTT; CDR3: CASTGTENTGELFF
J: TRBJ2-5; D: TRBD2; V: TRBV7-2; size: NA; DNA: TGTGCCAGCAGCTTAGGGGGGGTTGGCGGGAGGGCCAGAGAGACCCAGTACTTC; CDR3: CASSLGGVGGRARETQYF
J: TRBJ2-3; D: NA; V: TRBV7-9; size: NA; DNA: TGTGCCAGCAGCTTCTGGCGGGGTAACACAGATACGCAGTATTTT; CDR3: CASSFWRGNTDTQYF
J: TRBJ2-7; D: TRBD1; V: TRBV28; size: many; DNA: TGTGCCAGCAGTTGGGGGACAGGGGATTACGAGCAGTACTTC; CDR3: CASSWGTGDYEQYF
J: TRBJ1-5; D: TRBD1; V: TRBV7-2; size: many; DNA: TGTGCCAGCAGCCTAAACCAGGGGGGAACGGATCAGCCCCAGCATTTT; CDR3: CASSLNQGGTDQPQHF
J: TRBJ2-5; D: TRBD2; V: TRBV20-1; size: NA; DNA: TGCAGTGCTAAAACTAGCGGGGATATAGAGACCCAGTACTTC; CDR3: CSAKTSGDIETQYF
J: TRBJ1-2; D: NA; V: TRBV6-1; size: NA; DNA: TGTGCCAGCACCTCGGGACGCGCTAACTATGGCTACACCTTC; CDR3: CASTSGRANYGYTF
J: TRBJ1-5; D: TRBD1; V: TRBV20-1; size: many; DNA: TGCAGTGCTACCTTACAGGGGGCTAGCAATCAGCCCCAGCATTTT; CDR3: CSATLQGASNQPQHF
J: TRBJ2-7; D: TRBD2; V: TRBV20-1; size: NA; DNA: TGCAGTGCCATCAACAGCGGGGGAAGCTCCTACGAGCAGTACTTC; CDR3: CSAINSGGSSYEQYF
J: TRBJ2-7; D: TRBD1; V: TRBV6-1; size: NA; DNA: TGTGCCAGCAGGATGGGGACAGGCTCCTACGAGCAGTACTTC; CDR3: CASRMGTGSYEQYF
J: TRBJ1-4; D: NA; V: TRBV20-1; size: NA; DNA: TGCAGTGCTAGTCTAGCTATTAATGAAAAACTGTTTTTT; CDR3: CSASLAINEKLFF
J: TRBJ1-3; D: NA; V: TRBV7-6; size: NA; DNA: TGTGCCAGCAGCCCTTTGGACAGTGACTCTGGAAACACCATATATTTT; CDR3: CASSPLDSDSGNTIYF
J: TRBJ1-5; D: NA; V: TRBV30; size: NA; DNA: TGTGCCTGGAGTCAATTCGGGAATCAGCCCCAGCATTTT; CDR3: CAWSQFGNQPQHF
J: TRBJ2-3; D: NA; V: TRBV2; size: many; DNA: TGTGCCAGCATGGACAGAAACACAGATACGCAGTATTTT; CDR3: CASMDRNTDTQYF
J: TRBJ1-5; D: NA; V: TRBV2; size: many; DNA: TGTGCCAGCAGTGAAGCTGAGTCCACACTGATGGGCAATCAGCCCCAGCATTTT; CDR3: CASSEAESTLMGNQPQHF
J: TRBJ2-4; D: NA; V: TRBV6-1; size: NA; DNA: TGTGCCAGCAGAACCGGCCCGCAAGGGGGGGGCTGGCAAAACATTCAGTACTTC; CDR3: CASRTGPQGGGWQNIQYF
J: TRBJ2-1; D: TRBD1; V: TRBV28; size: NA; DNA: TGTGCCAGCAGCTTCGGGACAGCGATAAACTACAATGAGCAGTTCTTC; CDR3: CASSFGTAINYNEQFF
J: TRBJ2-5; D: TRBD2; V: TRBV7-6; size: few; DNA: TGTGCCAGCAGCCAGGAAGCCACTAGCGGTTCAGAGACCCAGTACTTC; CDR3: CASSQEATSGSETQYF
J: TRBJ1-2; D: NA; V: TRBV11-2; size: many; DNA: TGTGCCAGCAGCGGCTACGCTCCTAGGACGGGCCATGGCTACACCTTC; CDR3: CASSGYAPRTGHGYTF
J: TRBJ2-2; D: TRBD1; V: TRBV7-9; size: few; DNA: TGTGCCAGCAGCGAGGGACAGGGGAGGGCCGGGGAGCTGTTTTTT; CDR3: CASSEGQGRAGELFF
J: TRBJ2-3; D: NA; V: TRBV2; size: many; DNA: TGTGCCAGCAGCGAATTGGGCCCAGGGGCAGATACGCAGTATTTT; CDR3: CASSELGPGADTQYF
J: TRBJ2-1; D: TRBD2; V: TRBV24-1; size: many; DNA: TGTGCCACCAGTGATGGGACTACCGTGAGCTCCTACAATGAGCAGTTCTTC; CDR3: CATSDGTTVSSYNEQFF
J: TRBJ2-7; D: NA; V: TRBV2; size: many; DNA: TGTGCCAGCAGTGACGAGATCGGACTCAATCACGAGCAGTACTTC; CDR3: CASSDEIGLNHEQYF
J: TRBJ1-2; D: NA; V: TRBV6-2/TRBV6-3; size: NA; DNA: TGTGCCAGCAGTTACTCGGCTGCAGGGAGTTCTCACTATGGCTACACCTTC; CDR3: CASSYSAAGSSHYGYTF
J: TRBJ2-1; D: TRBD1; V: TRBV2; size: NA; DNA: TGTGCCAGCACCCGGGACAGGGCAAGTTTTGGGGATGAGCAGTTCTTC; CDR3: CASTRDRASFGDEQFF
J: TRBJ2-1; D: TRBD1; V: TRBV7-8; size: many; DNA: TGTGCCAGCAGCTACGCTGGGACAGGGTACAATGAGCAGTTCTTC; CDR3: CASSYAGTGYNEQFF
J: TRBJ2-2; D: NA; V: TRBV4-1; size: NA; DNA: TGCGCCAGCAGCCAAAACCGGGATACCAACACCGGGGAGCTGTTTTTT; CDR3: CASSQNRDTNTGELFF
J: TRBJ2-3; D: NA; V: TRBV5-1; size: many; DNA: TGCGCCAGCAGCTTGGTTAGGGATACGCAGTATTTT; CDR3: CASSLVRDTQYF
J: TRBJ2-1; D: NA; V: TRBV2; size: many; DNA: TGTGCCGCTCGACGGGAGTGGGGCAATGAGCAGTTCTTC; CDR3: CAARREWGNEQFF
J: TRBJ1-2; D: NA; V: TRBV27; size: few; DNA: TGTGCCAGCAGCCCGGACCTCCATGGCTACACCTTC; CDR3: CASSPDLHGYTF
J: TRBJ2-5; D: NA; V: TRBV12-3/TRBV12-4; size: many; DNA: TGTGCCAGCAGTCCCTCCGAGACCCAGTACTTC; CDR3: CASSPSETQYF
J: TRBJ1-1; D: NA; V: TRBV13; size: many; DNA: TGTGCCAGCAGCTTAGCAGGGAATGAAGCTTTCTTT; CDR3: CASSLAGNEAFF
J: TRBJ2-6; D: NA; V: TRBV18; size: many; DNA: TGTGCCAGCTCGTCGGACAGCGCTGGGGCCAACGTCCTGACTTTC; CDR3: CASSSDSAGANVLTF